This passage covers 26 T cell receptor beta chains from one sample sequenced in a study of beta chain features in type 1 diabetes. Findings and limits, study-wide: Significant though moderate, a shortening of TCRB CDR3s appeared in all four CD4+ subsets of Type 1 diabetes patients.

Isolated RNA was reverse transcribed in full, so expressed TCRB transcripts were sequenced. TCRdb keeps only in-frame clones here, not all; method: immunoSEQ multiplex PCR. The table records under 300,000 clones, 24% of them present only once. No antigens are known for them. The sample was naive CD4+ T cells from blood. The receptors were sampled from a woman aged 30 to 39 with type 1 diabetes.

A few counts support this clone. As DNA, the CDR3 is TGTGCCAGCAGCCAAGATGTAGCGGGAGTCGGGTACGAGCAGTACTTC. Translated: CASSQDVAGVGYEQYF. This chain connects TRBV4-2 to TRBJ2-7, with TRBD2 matching over 9 bases. Germline values: CDR1 LGHNA, CDR2 YNFKEQ. The junction had 7 bases not matched to a gene; V was cut back by 0 bases and J by 4 bases. The CDR3 length is 16 residues.

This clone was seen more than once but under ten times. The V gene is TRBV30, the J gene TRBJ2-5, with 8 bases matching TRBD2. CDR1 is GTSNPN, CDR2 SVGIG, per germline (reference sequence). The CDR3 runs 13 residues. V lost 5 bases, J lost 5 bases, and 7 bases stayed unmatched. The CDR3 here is CAWGREGRETQYF. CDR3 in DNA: TGTGCCTGGGGACGGGAGGGCCGGGAGACCCAGTACTTC.

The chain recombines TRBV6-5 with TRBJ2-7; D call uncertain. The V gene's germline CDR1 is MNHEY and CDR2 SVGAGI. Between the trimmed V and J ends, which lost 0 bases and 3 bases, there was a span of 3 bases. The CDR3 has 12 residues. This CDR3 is CASSYSSYEQYF. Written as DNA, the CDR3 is TGTGCCAGCAGTTACTCCAGCTACGAGCAGTACTTC.

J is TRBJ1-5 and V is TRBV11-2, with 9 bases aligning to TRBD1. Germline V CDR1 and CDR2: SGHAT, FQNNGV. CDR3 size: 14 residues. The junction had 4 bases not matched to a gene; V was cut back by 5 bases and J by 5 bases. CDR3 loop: CASSARTGDQPQHF. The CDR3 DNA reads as TGTGCCAGCAGCGCACGGACAGGGGATCAGCCCCAGCATTTT.

CDR3 loop: CASSWTSGYNEQFF. DNA for the CDR3: TGCGCCAGCAGTTGGACTAGCGGCTACAATGAGCAGTTCTTC. The gene calls are TRBV5-1 and TRBJ2-1, with 10 bases identical to TRBD2. V shed 5 bases and J 3 bases; nucleotides not matched to a gene: 2. This CDR3 region has 14 residues. CDR1 is SGHRS, CDR2 YFSETQ, per germline.

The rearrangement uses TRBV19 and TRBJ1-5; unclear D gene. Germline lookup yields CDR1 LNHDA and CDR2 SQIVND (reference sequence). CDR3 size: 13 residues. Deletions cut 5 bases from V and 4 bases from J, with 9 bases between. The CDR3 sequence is CASSLETNQPQHF. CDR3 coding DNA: TGTGCCAGTAGTCTGGAGACGAATCAGCCCCAGCATTTT.

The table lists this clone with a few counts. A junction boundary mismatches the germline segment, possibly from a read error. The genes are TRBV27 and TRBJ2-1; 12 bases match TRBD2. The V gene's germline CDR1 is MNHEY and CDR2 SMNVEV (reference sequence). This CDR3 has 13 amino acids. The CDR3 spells CASSITLAGGPIF. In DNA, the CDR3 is TGTGCCAGCAGTATTACGCTAGCGGGAGGGCCGATCTTC.

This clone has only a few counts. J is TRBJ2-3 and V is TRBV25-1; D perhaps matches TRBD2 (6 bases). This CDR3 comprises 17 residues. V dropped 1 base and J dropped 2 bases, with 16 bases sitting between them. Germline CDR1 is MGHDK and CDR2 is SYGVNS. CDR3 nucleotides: TGTGCCAGCAGTGAATTTCCCTATGGCGGGGACACAGATACGCAGTATTTT. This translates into CASSEFPYGGDTDTQYF.

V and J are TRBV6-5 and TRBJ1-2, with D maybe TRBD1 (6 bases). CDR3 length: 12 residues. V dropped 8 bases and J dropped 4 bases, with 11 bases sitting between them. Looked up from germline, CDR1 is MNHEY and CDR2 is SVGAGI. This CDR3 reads CASGTGIYGYTF. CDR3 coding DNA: TGTGCCAGCGGTACAGGGATCTATGGCTACACCTTC.

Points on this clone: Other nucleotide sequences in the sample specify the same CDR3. CDR3 residues: CASSLGRNYGYTF. The CDR3 DNA reads as TGTGCCAGCAGCTTGGGCAGAAATTATGGCTACACCTTC. The chain has TRBV5-6 and TRBJ1-2; D is ambiguous. The V and J ends lost 0 bases and 5 bases respectively, with 8 bases between them. Germline V lookup: CDR1 SGHDT, CDR2 YYEEEE. The CDR3 totals 13 residues.

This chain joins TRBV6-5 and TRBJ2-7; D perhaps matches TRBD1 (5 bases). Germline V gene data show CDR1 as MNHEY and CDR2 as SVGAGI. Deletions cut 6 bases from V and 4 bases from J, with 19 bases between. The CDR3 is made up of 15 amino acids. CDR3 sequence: CASRGTGFKGYEQYF. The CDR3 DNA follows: TGTGCCAGCAGAGGAACAGGATTCAAGGGGTACGAGCAGTACTTC.

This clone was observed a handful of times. The CDR3 loop is CNEASYEQYF. In nucleotides, the CDR3 is TGTAACGAGGCCAGCTACGAGCAGTACTTC. The J gene is TRBJ2-7, the V gene TRBV15; no firm D call. Germline CDR1 reads LNHNV; CDR2 reads YYDKDF (reference sequence). The CDR3 spans 10 residues.

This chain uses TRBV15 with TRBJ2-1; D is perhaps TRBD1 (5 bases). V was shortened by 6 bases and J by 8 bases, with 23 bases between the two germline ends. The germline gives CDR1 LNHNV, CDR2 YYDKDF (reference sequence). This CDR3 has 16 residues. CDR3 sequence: CATRPPLQGILYEQFF. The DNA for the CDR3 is TGTGCCACCAGGCCGCCCCTTCAGGGAATCCTGTATGAGCAGTTCTTC.

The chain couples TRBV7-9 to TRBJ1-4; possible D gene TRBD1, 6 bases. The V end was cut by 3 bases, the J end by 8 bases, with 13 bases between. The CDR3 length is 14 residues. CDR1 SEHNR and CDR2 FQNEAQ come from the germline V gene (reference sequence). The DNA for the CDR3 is TGTGCCAGCAGCTTCACGCAGGGACAAGAAAAACTGTTTTTT. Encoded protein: CASSFTQGQEKLFF. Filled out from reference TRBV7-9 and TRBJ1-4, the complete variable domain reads DTGVSQNPRHKITKRGQNVTFRCDPISEHNRLYWYRQTLGQGPEFLTYFQNEAQLEKSRLLSDRFSAERPKGSFSTLEIQRTEQGDSAMYLCASSFTQGQEKLFFGSGTQLSVL.

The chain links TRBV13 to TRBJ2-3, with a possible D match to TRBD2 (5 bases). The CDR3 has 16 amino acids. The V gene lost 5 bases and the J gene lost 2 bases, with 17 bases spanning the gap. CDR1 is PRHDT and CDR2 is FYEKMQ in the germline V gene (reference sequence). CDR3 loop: CASSPRGSPSTDTQYF. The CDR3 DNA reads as TGTGCCAGCAGCCCCCGTGGGAGCCCCTCCACAGATACGCAGTATTTT.

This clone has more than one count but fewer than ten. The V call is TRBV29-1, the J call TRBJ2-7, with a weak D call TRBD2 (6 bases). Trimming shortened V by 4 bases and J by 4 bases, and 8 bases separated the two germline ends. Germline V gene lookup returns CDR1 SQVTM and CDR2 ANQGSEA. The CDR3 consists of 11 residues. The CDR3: CSVGGVYEQYF. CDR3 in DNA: TGCAGCGTTGGGGGGGTGTACGAGCAGTACTTC.

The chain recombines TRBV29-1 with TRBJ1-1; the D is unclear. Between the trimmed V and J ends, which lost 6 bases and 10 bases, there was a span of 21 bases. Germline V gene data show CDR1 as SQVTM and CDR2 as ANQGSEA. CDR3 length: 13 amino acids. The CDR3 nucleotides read TGCAGCGTGGTCGGGAAGGGTCTCTTAGGAGCTTTCTTT. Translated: CSVVGKGLLGAFF.

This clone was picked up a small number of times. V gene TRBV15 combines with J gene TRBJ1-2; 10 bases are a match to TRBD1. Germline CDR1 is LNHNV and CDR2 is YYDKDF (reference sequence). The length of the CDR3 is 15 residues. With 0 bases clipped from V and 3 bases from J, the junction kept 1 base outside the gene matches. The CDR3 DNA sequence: TGTGCCACCAGCAGAGAGGACAGGGGGGACTATGGCTACACCTTC. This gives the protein CATSREDRGDYGYTF.

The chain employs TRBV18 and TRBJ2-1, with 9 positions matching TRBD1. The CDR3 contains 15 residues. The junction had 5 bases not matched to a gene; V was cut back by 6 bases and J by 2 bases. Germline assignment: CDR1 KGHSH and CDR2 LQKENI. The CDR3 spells CASSRDRAPYNEQFF. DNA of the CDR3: TGTGCCAGCTCTCGGGACAGGGCGCCCTACAATGAGCAGTTCTTC. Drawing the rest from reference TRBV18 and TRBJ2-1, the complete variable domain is NAGVMQNPRHLVRRRGQEARLRCSPMKGHSHVYWYRQLPEEGLKFMVYLQKENIIDESGMPKERFSAEFPKEGPSILRIQQVVRGDSAAYFCASSRDRAPYNEQFFGPGTRLTVL.

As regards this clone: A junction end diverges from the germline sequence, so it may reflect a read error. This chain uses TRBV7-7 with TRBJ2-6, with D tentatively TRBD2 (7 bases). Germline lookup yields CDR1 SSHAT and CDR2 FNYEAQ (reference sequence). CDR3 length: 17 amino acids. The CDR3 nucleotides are TGTGCTAGCAGCTTATTTGCGGGGGCCTCTGGGGCCAACGTCCTGACTTTC. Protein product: CASSLFAGASGANVLTF.

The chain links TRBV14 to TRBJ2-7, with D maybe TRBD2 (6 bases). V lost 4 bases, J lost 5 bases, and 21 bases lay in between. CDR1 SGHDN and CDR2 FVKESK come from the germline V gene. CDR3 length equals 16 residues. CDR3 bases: TGTGCCAGCAGCCTCGGGGGAAGGCACAAGGTCAACGAGCAGTACTTC. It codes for CASSLGGRHKVNEQYF.

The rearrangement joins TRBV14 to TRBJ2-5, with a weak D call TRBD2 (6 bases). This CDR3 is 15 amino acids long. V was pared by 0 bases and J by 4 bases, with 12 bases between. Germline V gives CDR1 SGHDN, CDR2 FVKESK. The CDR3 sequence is CASSQDRGVLETQYF. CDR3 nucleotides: TGTGCCAGCAGCCAAGATCGCGGGGTGTTAGAGACCCAGTACTTC.

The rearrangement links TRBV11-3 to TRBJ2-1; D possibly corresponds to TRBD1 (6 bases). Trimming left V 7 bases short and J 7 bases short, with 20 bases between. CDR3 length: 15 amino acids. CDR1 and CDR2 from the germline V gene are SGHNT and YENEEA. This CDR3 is CASTIAGVRGNEQFF. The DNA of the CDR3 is TGTGCCAGCACCATCGCCGGGGTTAGGGGGAATGAGCAGTTCTTC.

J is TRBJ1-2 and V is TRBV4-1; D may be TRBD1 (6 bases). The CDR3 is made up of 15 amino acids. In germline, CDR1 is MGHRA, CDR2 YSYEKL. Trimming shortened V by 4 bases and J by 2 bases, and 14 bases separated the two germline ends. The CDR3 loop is CASSLEAGENYGYTF. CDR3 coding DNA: TGCGCCAGCAGCCTTGAGGCAGGGGAGAACTATGGCTACACCTTC.

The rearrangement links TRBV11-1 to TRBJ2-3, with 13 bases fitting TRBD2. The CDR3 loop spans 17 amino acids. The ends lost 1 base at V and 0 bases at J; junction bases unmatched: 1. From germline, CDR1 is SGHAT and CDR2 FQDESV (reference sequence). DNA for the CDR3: TGTGCCAGCAGCTTAGGGACTAGCGGGAGAAGCACAGATACGCAGTATTTT. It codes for CASSLGTSGRSTDTQYF.

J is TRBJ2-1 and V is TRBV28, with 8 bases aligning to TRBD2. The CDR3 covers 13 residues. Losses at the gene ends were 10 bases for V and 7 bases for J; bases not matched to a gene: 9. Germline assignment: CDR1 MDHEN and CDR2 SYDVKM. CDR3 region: CAIAPSGRNEQFF. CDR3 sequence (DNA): TGTGCCATCGCCCCAAGCGGGAGAAATGAGCAGTTCTTC.